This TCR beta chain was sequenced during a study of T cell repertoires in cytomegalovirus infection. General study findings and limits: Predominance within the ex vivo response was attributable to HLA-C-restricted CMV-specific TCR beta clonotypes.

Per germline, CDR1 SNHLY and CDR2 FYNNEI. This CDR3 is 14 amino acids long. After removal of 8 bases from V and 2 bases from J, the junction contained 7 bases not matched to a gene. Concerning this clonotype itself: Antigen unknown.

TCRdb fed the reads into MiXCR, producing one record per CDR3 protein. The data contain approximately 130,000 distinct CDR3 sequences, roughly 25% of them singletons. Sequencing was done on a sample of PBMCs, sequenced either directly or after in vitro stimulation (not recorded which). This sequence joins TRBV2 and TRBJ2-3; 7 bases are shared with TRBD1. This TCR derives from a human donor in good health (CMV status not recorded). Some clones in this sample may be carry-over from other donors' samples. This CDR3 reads CASQGQRYTDTQYF. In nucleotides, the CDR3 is TGTGCCAGCCAGGGACAGCGCTACACAGATACGCAGTATTTT.